The present entry profiles one T cell receptor beta chain with its context. Its antigen remains unknown. Profiled with immunoSEQ multiplex PCR; TCRdb holds only in-frame clones, not every one. The sample has about 38,000 clones; under 80% are singletons. With 4 bases removed from V and 2 bases from J, the gap between germline ends came to 9 bases. CDR1 SGHNT and CDR2 YYREEE come from the germline V gene (reference sequence). The CDR3 has 14 residues. Indicated time point: baseline, week 1 (first vaccination visit). The treatment here: pre-vaccination baseline after standard-of-care therapy. Patients carried new grade 3 or 4 IDH1-mutant astrocytomas lacking nuclear ATRX. This sample stems from a study of a mutant IDH1 vaccine in newly diagnosed glioma. The wider study: Pretreatment consisted of radiotherapy, temozolomide, or both, with most receiving both.

Study-wide points: Pseudoprogression appears to have had no connection to changes in top peripheral T cell clonotypes.

Here the sequenced sample was PBMCs, taken from a glioma patient treated with radiotherapy, temozolomide or both. The chain recombines TRBV5-4 with TRBJ1-4; D is perhaps TRBD1 (5 bases). The source is a man aged 35-49 years with glioma. Some clones in this sample may be carry-over from other donors' samples. CDR3 region: CASSRGATNEKLFF. CDR3 bases: TGTGCCAGCAGCCGAGGGGCTACTAATGAAAAACTGTTTTTT.